A selection of T cell receptor beta chains follows, all from one sample in a study of T cell repertoires in cytomegalovirus infection. TCRdb re-called the reads through MiXCR, storing one row per CDR3 protein. Of about 360,000 distinct CDR3 sequences listed, 15% to 20% are singletons. Sequencing input: PBMCs. The receptors derive from a human donor in good health (CMV status not recorded). Some clones in this sample may be carry-over from other donors' samples. The CDR3 runs from the conserved cysteine through the conserved F or W. The order of the fields is V gene, D gene, CDR3 protein. The D gene is left open where the match is weak.

TRBV5-8 | . | CASSLEGTNYGYTF
TRBV11-2 | . | CASSRFSVEQYF
TRBV18 | TRBD2 | CASSPQRGGNNEQFF
TRBV7-6 | . | CASSGPTGPYEQYF
TRBV29-1 | . | CSVEMGTESSYEQYF
TRBV12-3/TRBV12-4 | TRBD1 | CASSPRTGGYYNEQFF
TRBV4-3 | . | CASSQDRLTYGYTF
TRBV6-4 | TRBD2 | CASPGGYEQYF
TRBV2 | TRBD2 | CASKGLAGDYEQYF
TRBV20-1 | . | CSASGESYNEQFF
TRBV5-6 | TRBD1 | CASSVRGPSYNEQFF
TRBV12-3/TRBV12-4 | TRBD2 | CASSPRLAGRDEQYF
TRBV2 | . | CASSDRASNQPQHF
TRBV7-2 | . | CASSFGGRFGYTF
TRBV4-1 | . | CASSQVHANTGELFF
TRBV12-5 | . | CASGPGTAYNEQFF
TRBV7-2 | . | CASSPQQLSANEQFF
TRBV7-2 | . | CASSFGTRNTIYF
TRBV12-3/TRBV12-4 | . | CASSWGRDVAPLHF
TRBV29-1 | . | CSVGPRGMDGYTF
TRBV7-2 | . | CASSLEGVGARQPQHF
TRBV11-1 | . | CASSLFLGSETQYF
TRBV7-2 | . | CASSFLPGFTDTQYF
TRBV12-3/TRBV12-4 | . | CASSPHSSSYNEQFF
TRBV2 | TRBD1 | CASSGPGDRANEAFF
TRBV7-9 | . | CASSLSLSSYEQYF
TRBV5-1 | . | CASSSLPEANYGYTF
TRBV28 | TRBD2 | CASSFIAGGQETQYF
TRBV12-3/TRBV12-4 | . | CASSQGQTANYGYTF
TRBV7-6 | . | CASSPAREGTEAFF
TRBV2 | . | CASSASGVEQFF
TRBV7-8 | . | CASSFRQGDQPQHF
TRBV18 | . | CASSPEQGSTDTQYF
TRBV29-1 | TRBD2 | CSVAPSGRQDTQYF
TRBV6-6 | . | CASSYVDGETQYF
TRBV5-5 | TRBD2 | CASSLGGGRDEQFF
TRBV20-1 | . | CSAAPTNLADTGELFF
TRBV19 | TRBD1 | CASNRQGARGANVLTF
TRBV6-2/TRBV6-3 | . | CASRTAYEQYF
TRBV29-1 | . | CSVEPGLHTDTQYF
TRBV7-8 | . | CASSLTANTDTQYF
TRBV12-3/TRBV12-4 | TRBD2 | CASSLAPGGVAGELFF
TRBV28 | TRBD1 | CASSLGGTGANTEAFF
TRBV5-6 | . | CASSALRGSEAYTF
TRBV7-2 | . | CASSLHRDSSYEQYF
TRBV7-2 | . | CASSLRRASYGYTF
TRBV28 | . | CASSTGTYTGELFF
TRBV4-2 | TRBD2 | CASSQDSGGNASTDTQYF
TRBV2 | TRBD1 | CASRPTGWRETNEKLFF
TRBV12-3/TRBV12-4 | . | CASSTLQDASYTF
TRBV5-6 | . | CASTGGNIGYTF